This record concerns one T cell receptor beta chain sequence. These data belong to a study of blood T cell repertoires in COVID-19. Study details: PBMCs, B-cell-depleted T cells, or T cells were the source of the cDNA or gDNA that made up the material.

Data came from immunoSEQ multiplex PCR; TCRdb stores just in-frame clones and leaves some out. The sample includes approximately 200,000 clones, approximately 80% of them seen just once. CDR1 and CDR2 from the germline V gene are ENHRY and SYGVKD. There are 14 residues in the CDR3. V gave up 5 bases and J gave up 4 bases; unmatched junction bases: 4. The TCR was taken from a woman between 45 and 60 years old with acute or convalescent COVID-19. Sequencing input: peripheral blood. V gene TRBV10-3 combines with J gene TRBJ2-3; 9 bases fit TRBD1. The CDR3 spells CAISRGTGPDTQYF. In DNA form, the CDR3 reads TGTGCCATCAGTCGTGGGACAGGGCCAGATACGCAGTATTTT.